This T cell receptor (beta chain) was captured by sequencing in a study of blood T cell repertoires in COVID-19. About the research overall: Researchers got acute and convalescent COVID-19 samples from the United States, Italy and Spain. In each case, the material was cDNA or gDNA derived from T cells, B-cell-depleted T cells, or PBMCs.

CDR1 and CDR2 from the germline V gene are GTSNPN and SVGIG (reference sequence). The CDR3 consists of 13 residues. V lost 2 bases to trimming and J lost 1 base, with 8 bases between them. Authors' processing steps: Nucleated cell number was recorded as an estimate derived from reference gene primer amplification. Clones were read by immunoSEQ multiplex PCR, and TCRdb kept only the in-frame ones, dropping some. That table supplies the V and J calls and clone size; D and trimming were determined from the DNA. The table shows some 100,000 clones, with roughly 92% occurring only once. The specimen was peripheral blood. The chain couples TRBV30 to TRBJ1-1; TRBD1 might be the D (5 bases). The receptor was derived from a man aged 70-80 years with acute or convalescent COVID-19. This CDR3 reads CAWSLTGNTEAFF. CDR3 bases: TGTGCCTGGAGTTTAACAGGGAACACTGAAGCTTTCTTT.